The following is a T cell receptor (beta chain) sequence with its context. Antigen specificity is unknown. The data are from a study of cytomegalovirus exposure and HLA in healthy donors. Study results and caveats: TCR beta V segments were, for the most part, productive about 87% or about 30% of the time in an earlier analysis.

PCR was performed using 60 Vbeta and 13 Jbeta primers. Study processing details: An analysis that came later counted 77 million or so unique TCR beta chains, about 10 million shared. TCRdb keeps only in-frame clones here, not all; method: immunoSEQ multiplex PCR. V and J calls and clone size are those listed in that table; D and trimming were worked out from the DNA. There are approximately 93,000 clones in the sample; over 60% occur only once, and 5.5% to 6% lies in the top ten. Germline V gene sequence: CDR1 MNHEY, CDR2 SVGAGI. The V end lost 6 bases, the J end lost 4 bases, and 15 bases lay between the germline ends. The length of the CDR3 is 14 residues.

The sequencing sample was made of PBMCs. This chain joins TRBV6-5 and TRBJ1-1; D unclear. The origin of this receptor is a boy aged 5-17 years in good health and CMV-seropositive. This chain's CDR3 is CASRPQFFATEAFF. CDR3 DNA sequence: TGTGCCAGCAGACCACAGTTTTTCGCCACTGAAGCTTTCTTT.